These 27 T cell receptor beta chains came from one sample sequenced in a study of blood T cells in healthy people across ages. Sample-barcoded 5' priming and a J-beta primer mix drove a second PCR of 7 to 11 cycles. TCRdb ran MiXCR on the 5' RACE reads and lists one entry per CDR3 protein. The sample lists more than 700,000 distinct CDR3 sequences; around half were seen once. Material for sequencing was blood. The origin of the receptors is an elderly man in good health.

Here the CDR3 DNA reads TGCGCCAGCTCAGGAGGTAGCCCAGGCAATGAGCAGTTCTTC. Residues: CASSGGSPGNEQFF. V is TRBV5-1 and J is TRBJ2-1; TRBD2 might be the D (5 bases). CDR3 length: 14 residues. The V end was cut by 7 bases, the J end by 6 bases, with 17 bases between. Germline V gene data show CDR1 as SGHRS and CDR2 as YFSETQ. Drawing the rest from reference TRBV5-1 and TRBJ2-1, the complete variable domain is KAGVTQTPRYLIKTRGQQVTLSCSPISGHRSVSWYQQTPGQGLQFLFEYFSETQRNKGNFPGRFSGRQFSNSRSEMNVSTLELGDSALYLCASSGGSPGNEQFFGPGTRLTVL.

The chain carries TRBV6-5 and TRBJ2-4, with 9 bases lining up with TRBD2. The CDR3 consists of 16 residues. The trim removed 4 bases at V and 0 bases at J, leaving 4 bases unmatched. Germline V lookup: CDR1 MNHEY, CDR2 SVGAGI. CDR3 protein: CASSLLAGLAKNIQYF. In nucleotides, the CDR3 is TGTGCCAGCAGTTTGCTAGCGGGGCTAGCCAAAAACATTCAGTACTTC.

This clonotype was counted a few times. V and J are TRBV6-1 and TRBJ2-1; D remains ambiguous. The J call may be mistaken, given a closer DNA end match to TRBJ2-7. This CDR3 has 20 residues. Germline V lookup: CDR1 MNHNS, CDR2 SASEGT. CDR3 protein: CASRTAFLPLSGSPYNEQYF. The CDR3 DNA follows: TGTGCCAGCAGAACTGCCTTTCTCCCCCTATCCGGGTCCCCCTACAATGAGCAGTACTTC.

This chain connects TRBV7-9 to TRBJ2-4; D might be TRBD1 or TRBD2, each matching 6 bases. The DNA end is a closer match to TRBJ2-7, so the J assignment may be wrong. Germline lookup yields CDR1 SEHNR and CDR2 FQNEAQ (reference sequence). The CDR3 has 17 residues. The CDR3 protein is CASSSSSRGPGISEQYF. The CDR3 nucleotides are TGTGCCAGCAGCTCCTCGAGTCGGGGGCCGGGGATTTCCGAGCAGTACTTC.

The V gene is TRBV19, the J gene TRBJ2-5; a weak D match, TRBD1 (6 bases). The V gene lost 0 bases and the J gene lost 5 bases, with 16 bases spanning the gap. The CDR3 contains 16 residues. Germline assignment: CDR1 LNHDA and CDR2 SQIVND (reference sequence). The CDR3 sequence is CASSIDSTGSGETQYF. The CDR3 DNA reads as TGTGCCAGTAGTATAGACTCCACAGGGAGCGGTGAGACCCAGTACTTC.

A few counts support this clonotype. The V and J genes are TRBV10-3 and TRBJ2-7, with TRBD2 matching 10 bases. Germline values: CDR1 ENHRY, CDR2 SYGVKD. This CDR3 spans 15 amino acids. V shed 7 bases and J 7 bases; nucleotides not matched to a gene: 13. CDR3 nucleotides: TGTGCCATCACTGATCCTAGCGGGAGACAAAAAGAGCAGTACTTC. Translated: CAITDPSGRQKEQYF.

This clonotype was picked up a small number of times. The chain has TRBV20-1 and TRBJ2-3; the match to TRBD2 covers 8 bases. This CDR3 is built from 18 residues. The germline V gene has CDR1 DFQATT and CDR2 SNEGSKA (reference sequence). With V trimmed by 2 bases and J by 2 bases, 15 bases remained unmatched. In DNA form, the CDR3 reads TGCAGTGCTAGACTTGGATTTTTGTCTAGCGGGTACACAGATACGCAGTATTTT. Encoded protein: CSARLGFLSSGYTDTQYF.

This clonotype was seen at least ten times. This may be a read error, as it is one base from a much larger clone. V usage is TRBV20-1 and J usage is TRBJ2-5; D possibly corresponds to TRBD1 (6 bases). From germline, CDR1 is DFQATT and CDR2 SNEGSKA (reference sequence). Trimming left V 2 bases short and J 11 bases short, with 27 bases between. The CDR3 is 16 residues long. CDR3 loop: CSARLAGAKIYNEQYF. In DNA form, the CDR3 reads TGCAGTGCTAGACTCGCAGGGGCGAAGATATACAATGAGCAGTACTTC.

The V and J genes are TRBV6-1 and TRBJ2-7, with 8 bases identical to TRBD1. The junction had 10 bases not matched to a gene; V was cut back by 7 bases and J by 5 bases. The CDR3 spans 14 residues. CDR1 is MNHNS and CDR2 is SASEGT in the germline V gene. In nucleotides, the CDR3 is TGTGCCAGCATGCTCGGACAGGGATCGAACGAGCAGTACTTC. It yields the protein CASMLGQGSNEQYF.

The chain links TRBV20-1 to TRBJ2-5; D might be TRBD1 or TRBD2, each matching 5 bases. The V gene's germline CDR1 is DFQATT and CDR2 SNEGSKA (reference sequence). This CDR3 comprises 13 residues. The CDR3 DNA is TGCAGCGCCGACTCCTGGGGGCAAGAGACCCAGTACTTC. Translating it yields CSADSWGQETQYF.

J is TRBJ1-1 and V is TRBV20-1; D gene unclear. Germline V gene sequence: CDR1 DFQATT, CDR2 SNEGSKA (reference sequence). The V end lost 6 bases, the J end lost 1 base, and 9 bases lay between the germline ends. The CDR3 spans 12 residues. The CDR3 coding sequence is TGCAGTGCGGCCCCCGGGAACACTGAAGCTTTCTTT. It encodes CSAAPGNTEAFF.

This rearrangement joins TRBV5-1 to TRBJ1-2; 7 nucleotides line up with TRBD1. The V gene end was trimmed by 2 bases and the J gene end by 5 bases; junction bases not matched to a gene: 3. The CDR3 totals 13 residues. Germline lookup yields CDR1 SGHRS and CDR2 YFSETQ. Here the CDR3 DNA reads TGCGCCAGCAGCTTCCCGGGACAGTATGGCTACACCTTC. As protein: CASSFPGQYGYTF.

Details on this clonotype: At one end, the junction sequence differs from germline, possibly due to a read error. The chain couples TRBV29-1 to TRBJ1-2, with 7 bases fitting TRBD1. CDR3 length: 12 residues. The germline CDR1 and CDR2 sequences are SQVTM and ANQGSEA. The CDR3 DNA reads TGCAGCGCGGAAGGGGGCGCCAGGGGCTGCACCTTC. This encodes CSAEGGARGCTF.

CDR3 loop: CSARTGLAKNIQYF. DNA of the CDR3: TGCAGTGCTAGGACGGGACTAGCCAAAAACATTCAGTACTTC. The V and J genes are TRBV20-1 and TRBJ2-4; D might be TRBD2 (6 bases). The CDR3 totals 14 residues. V gave up 3 bases and J gave up 0 bases, with 9 bases separating them. CDR1 and CDR2 from the germline V gene are DFQATT and SNEGSKA (reference sequence).

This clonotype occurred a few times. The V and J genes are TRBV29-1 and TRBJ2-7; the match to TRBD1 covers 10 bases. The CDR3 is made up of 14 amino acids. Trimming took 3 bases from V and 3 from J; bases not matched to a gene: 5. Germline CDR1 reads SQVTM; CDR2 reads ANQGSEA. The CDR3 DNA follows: TGCAGCGTTGAGGGGACAGGGGCCGACTACGAGCAGTACTTC. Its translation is CSVEGTGADYEQYF.

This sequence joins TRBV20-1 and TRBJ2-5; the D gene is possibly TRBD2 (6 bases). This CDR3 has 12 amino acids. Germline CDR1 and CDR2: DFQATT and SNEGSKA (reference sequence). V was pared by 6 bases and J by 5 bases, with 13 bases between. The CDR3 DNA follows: TGCAGTGCCGGGGGACCGTGGGAGACCCAGTACTTC. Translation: CSAGGPWETQYF.

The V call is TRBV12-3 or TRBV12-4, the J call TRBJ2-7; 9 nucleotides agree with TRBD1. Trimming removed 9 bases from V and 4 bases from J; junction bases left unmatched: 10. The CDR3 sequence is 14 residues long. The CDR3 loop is CASLDRGRPYEQYF. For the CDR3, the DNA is TGTGCCAGTTTGGACAGGGGCCGACCATACGAGCAGTACTTC.

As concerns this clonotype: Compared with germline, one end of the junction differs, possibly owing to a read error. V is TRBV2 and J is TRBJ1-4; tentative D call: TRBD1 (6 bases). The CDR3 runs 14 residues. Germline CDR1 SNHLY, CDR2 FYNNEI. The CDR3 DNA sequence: TGTGCCGGCAGAGATAGAGGGGGGGGCGAAAAACTGTTTTTT. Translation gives CAGRDRGGGEKLFF. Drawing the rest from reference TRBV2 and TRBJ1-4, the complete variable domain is EPEVTQTPSHQVTQMGQEVILRCVPISNHLYFYWYRQILGQKVEFLVSFYNNEISEKSEIFDDQFSVERPDGSNFTLKIRSTKLEDSAMYFCAGRDRGGGEKLFFGSGTQLSVL.

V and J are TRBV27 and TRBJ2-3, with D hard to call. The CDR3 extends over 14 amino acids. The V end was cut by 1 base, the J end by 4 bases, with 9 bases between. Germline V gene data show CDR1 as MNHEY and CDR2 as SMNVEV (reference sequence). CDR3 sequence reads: CASSLLPLSDTQYF. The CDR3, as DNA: TGTGCCAGCAGTTTATTACCTCTTTCAGATACGCAGTATTTT.

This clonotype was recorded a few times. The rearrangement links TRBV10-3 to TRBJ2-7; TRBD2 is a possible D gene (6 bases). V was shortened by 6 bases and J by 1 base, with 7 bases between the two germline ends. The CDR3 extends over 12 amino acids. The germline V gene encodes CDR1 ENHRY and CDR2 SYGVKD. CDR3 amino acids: CAIREGSYEQYF. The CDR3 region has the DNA TGTGCCATCAGGGAGGGTTCCTACGAGCAGTACTTC.

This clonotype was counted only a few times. CDR3 amino acids: CSVEDPQGESSYNEQFF. The DNA of the CDR3 is TGCAGCGTTGAAGATCCACAGGGTGAGAGCTCCTACAATGAGCAGTTCTTC. The V gene is TRBV29-1, the J gene TRBJ2-1; D possibly corresponds to TRBD1 (6 bases). V shed 0 bases and J shed 0 bases, with 15 bases lying between them. This CDR3 region has 17 residues. From germline, CDR1 is SQVTM and CDR2 ANQGSEA.

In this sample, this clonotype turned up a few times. CDR3: CSARDSGDSYNEQFF. CDR3 coding DNA: TGCAGTGCTAGAGATAGCGGGGACTCCTACAATGAGCAGTTCTTC. The chain combines TRBV20-1 with TRBJ2-1, with 8 nucleotides matching TRBD2. The trim removed 0 bases at V and 0 bases at J, leaving 1 base unmatched. Looked up from germline, CDR1 is DFQATT and CDR2 is SNEGSKA (reference sequence). The CDR3 extends over 15 amino acids.

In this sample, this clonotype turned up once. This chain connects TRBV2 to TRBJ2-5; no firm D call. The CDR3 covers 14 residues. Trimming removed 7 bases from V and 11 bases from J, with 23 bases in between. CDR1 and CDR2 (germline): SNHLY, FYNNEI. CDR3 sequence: CASISMGRYNEQYF. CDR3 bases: TGTGCCAGCATCAGTATGGGCAGATACAATGAGCAGTACTTC.

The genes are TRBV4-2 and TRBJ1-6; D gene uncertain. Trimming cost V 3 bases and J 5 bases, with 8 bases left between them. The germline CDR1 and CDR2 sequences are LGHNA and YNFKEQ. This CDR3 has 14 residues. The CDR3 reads CASSQRTDNSPLHF. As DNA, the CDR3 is TGTGCCAGCAGCCAGAGGACGGATAATTCACCCCTCCACTTT.

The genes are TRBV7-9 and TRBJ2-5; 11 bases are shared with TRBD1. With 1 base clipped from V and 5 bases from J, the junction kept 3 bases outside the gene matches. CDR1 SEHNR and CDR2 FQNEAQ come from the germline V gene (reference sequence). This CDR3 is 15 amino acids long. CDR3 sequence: CASSLGDRGTETQYF. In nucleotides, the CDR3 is TGTGCCAGCAGCTTAGGGGACAGGGGGACTGAGACCCAGTACTTC.

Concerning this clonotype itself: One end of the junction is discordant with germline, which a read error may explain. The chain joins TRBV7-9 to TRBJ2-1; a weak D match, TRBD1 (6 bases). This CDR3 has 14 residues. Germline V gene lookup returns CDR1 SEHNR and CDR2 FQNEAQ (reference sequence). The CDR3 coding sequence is TGTGTCAGCAGCTTAGGGGACAACTACAATGAGCAGTTCTTC. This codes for CVSSLGDNYNEQFF.

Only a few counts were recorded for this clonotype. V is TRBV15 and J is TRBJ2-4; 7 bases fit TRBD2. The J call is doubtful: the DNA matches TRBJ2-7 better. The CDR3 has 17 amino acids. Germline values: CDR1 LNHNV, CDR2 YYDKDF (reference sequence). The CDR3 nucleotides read TGTGCCACCAGCAGAGATCCCGAGGCTAGCGGAAACTACGAGCAGTACTTC. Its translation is CATSRDPEASGNYEQYF.